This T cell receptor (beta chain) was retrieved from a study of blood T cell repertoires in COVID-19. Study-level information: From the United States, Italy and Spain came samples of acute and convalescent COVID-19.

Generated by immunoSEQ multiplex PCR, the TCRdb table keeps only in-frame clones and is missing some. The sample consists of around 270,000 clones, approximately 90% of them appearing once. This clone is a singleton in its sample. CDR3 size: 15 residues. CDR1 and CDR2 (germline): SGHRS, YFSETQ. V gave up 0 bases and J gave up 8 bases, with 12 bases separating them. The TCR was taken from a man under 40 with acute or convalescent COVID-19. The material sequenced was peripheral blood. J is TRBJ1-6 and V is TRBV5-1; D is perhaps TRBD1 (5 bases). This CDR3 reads CASSLDPGTHSPLHF. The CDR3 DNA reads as TGCGCCAGCAGCTTGGACCCAGGGACTCATTCACCCCTCCACTTT.